This TCR beta chain was sequenced during a study of cytomegalovirus exposure and HLA in healthy donors (dated by TCRdb to 2015 to 2018). In the study overall: According to an earlier analysis of 587 of the donors, about 170 million T cells yielded 100 million or so unique TCR beta sequences and around 300 Gb of sequence data. About 300 gigabases of sequencing data and tens of millions of unique TCR sequences were included in an early release covering 500 to 750 HLA-typed donors. Of the approximately 370 genotyped donors, approximately 81% were placed in the genetic ancestry cluster associated with self-reported Caucasian donors. The study aimed to test whether cataloging public T cell receptors could reveal signatures of past pathogen exposure. The study profiled the T cell repertoires of 500 to 800 subjects by immunosequencing and related them to cytomegalovirus serostatus. Along with the roughly 700-subject first cohort, a separate validation cohort of some 130 different subjects was used. To predict cytomegalovirus infection status, the study brought together high-throughput TCR immunosequencing, statistical association of individual TCRs with disease status, and machine learning. In a later analysis, previously published TCR beta repertoires from 600 to 850 donors were re-analyzed and high-resolution HLA genotyping was added so that TCR occurrence patterns could be studied. Rather than drawing on any new phenotypic data, the later analysis identified candidate immune exposures from TCR beta sequences and the way those sequences occurred across donors. In an earlier analysis of 550 to 700 of the donors, high-throughput TCR beta sequencing was used to judge whether each TCR beta V gene segment behaved as functional or pseudogenic. Alongside the repertoire data, information on donor age, sex, ethnicity and CMV serostatus was compiled. A later genetic analysis took genome-wide SNP genotypes for 398 of the 666 donors and used that subset as a discovery cohort. All discovery cohort repertoires had been generated on a single sequencing platform. Both class I and class II loci were covered by HLA typing, at four-digit resolution. The number of typed donors differed by locus: roughly 629-640 for A, B, C, DRB1 and DQB1; 500 to 550 for DQA1; roughly 600 for DPA1; and about 450 for DPB1. Because of strong linkage in the cohort, roughly five DR-DQ haplotypes were treated as single units for association and clustering. Among about 390 genotyped donors of the cohort, an average of approximately 230,000 unique TCR beta nucleotide sequences were sequenced per donor, 15% to 20% of them non-productive.

Receptor amplification or capture employed the immunoSEQ multiplex PCR assay. For the multiplex PCR, a mixture combining 60 forward primers for TCR Vbeta segments and 13 reverse primers for TCR Jbeta segments was used. The CDR3 region of rearranged TCR beta genes was amplified from genomic DNA with a multiplex PCR assay. Amplified TCR beta libraries were sequenced as 87-base-pair reads on the Illumina HiSeq System. In the authors' own workflow: Across the 666 repertoires, a later analysis counted 75 million to 90 million unique TCR beta chains, around 11 million of which were shared by at least two donors. Raw reads were error-corrected and collapsed into unique sequences with a nearest-neighbor algorithm that merged closely related sequences to remove PCR and sequencing errors. V, D and J gene segments were assigned by aligning CDR3 sequences to IMGT reference sequences. For a sequence to be retained, at least a six-nucleotide match to both a V gene segment and a J gene segment was required. Rearrangements were classified as productive when the CDR3 lacked stop codons and remained in frame with V and J, and all other rearrangements were classified as non-productive. CDR3 was defined according to IMGT convention as the region running from the second conserved V-encoded cysteine to the conserved J-encoded phenylalanine. The earlier analysis of about 620 of the donors excluded sequences that lacked an unambiguous match to a single V gene segment. An earlier analysis of 500 to 700 of the donors classified V segments as functional when productive rearrangements were above 56.7% and as segregating when the standard deviation between donors was above 5%. To diagnose cytomegalovirus status from the catalog of TCR beta chain sequences, a statistical classification framework was built. In a later analysis, TCR nucleotide sequences were compared against IMGT/GENE-DB human TR gene sequences so that V and J genes could be assigned. In a later analysis, CDR3 sequences and most-parsimonious VDJ recombination scenarios were assigned using the TCRdist pipeline. In a later analysis, each TCR beta chain was defined by its CDR3 amino acid sequence together with its V-gene family, and reads lacking a unique V-gene family were excluded. As a way to deal with suspected cross-contamination and a sequencing artifact, a later analysis dropped nearly 600 nucleotide sequences that were highly shared and had low generation probability. A later analysis calculated a clonal expansion index for each public chain from normalized within-repertoire ranks of inferred template counts. In a later analysis, generation probabilities were computed with a VDJ recombination model fitted to out-of-frame rearrangements, and the resulting probabilities were checked against IGoR. Hypergeometric tests were used in a later analysis to score TCR-TCR, TCR-HLA and TCR-CMV co-occurrence, with a repertoire-size bias correction applied to the TCR pairs. To estimate false discovery rates, a later analysis permuted the HLA or CMV assignments 20 times. In a later analysis, co-occurring TCRs were grouped using DBSCAN, with TCRdist sequence similarity added in when clustering inside HLA-allele-positive subsets. Repertoires with fewer than 30,000 or more than 120,000 public chains, plus five repertoires with anomalous nucleotide sharing, were excluded from co-occurrence clustering. TCRdb holds this immuneACCESS table with in-frame rearrangements only. Some clones are missing; in checked studies, unresolved V genes explain under half, and the rest has no known cause. D and trimming were read from the DNA, whereas the V and J calls and clone size are those reported in that table. Present in this sample are hundreds of thousands of clones, about 72% of which were seen just once. The ten largest clones represent 3.8% of the sample.

The cohort comprised fewer than 750 healthy bone marrow donors. At the time of sampling, all cohort members were nominally healthy, though unrecorded immune exposures were likely present. The donor tested CMV seronegative and was one of the 352 seronegative cohort members. A peripheral blood sample was collected from each donor, and TCR beta sequencing was performed on peripheral blood mononuclear cells. Genomic DNA extraction from the blood cell samples was performed with the Qiagen DNeasy Blood Extraction Kit. To note about this clone: Its target antigen remains unknown. Nothing much larger sits one base from this clone, and base qualities are not available.

Trimmed from V: 3 bases; trimmed from J: 4 bases; junction bases lacking a gene match: 6. The CDR3 measures 15 amino acids from cysteine to phenylalanine. The sequence is cut down to CDR3 DNA, 45 bases in frame from base 1. The germline V gene sets CDR1 to MGHRA and CDR2 to YSYEKL. The paper as a whole reports these results and caveats: Cytomegalovirus status was reported to be diagnosed by the classifier with high specificity and sensitivity in both the original and validation cohorts. Roughly uniform sequencing depth across donors was assumed in presence/absence analyses, although this assumption may not hold. Compared with the roughly 600-donor mean, donors in an Asian-associated ancestry cluster had fewer N-insertions in productive TCRs, according to a later genetic analysis. A later analysis found that HLA-associated TCR beta chains were more clonally expanded and had lower generation probabilities than equally common non-associated chains. The 87-base-pair reads could not distinguish some IMGT-functional V segments, including TRBV6-2 and TRBV6-3, so those segments were excluded. An earlier analysis of 587 of the donors showed that most TCR beta V segments appeared in productive rearrangements either about 90% or about 30% of the time, which broadly matched IMGT annotations. For the cohort, immune exposure information was limited to CMV serostatus. A total of 150 to 200 TCR beta chains were listed by the study as associated with cytomegalovirus. Around 16 rarely observed V segments, including chromosome 9 orphons, were excluded from the earlier analysis of just under 600 of the donors because counts were too low. Several of the top co-occurrence clusters appeared to be linked to parvovirus B19, influenza, CMV and Epstein-Barr virus, according to a later analysis. Linkage disequilibrium might explain the correlated functional status among segregating V segments, but an unknown experimental factor could not be excluded. HLA typing was unavailable for some donors at each locus, so association tests used only the typed subset. In a later analysis, the rate of TCR association differed among HLA loci, with DRB1 alleles having the most associated TCRs and HLA-C alleles having the fewest. A further reported finding was that TCR beta sequences accurately predicted the HLA-A and HLA-B alleles for most subjects in the first cohort. Most TCR sequences were observed very rarely across donors, whereas some public TCRs were present in many individuals. In this cohort, only TCR beta chains were sequenced, and detectable features were limited by the absence of alpha or paired-chain data. A later genetic analysis associated a missense DCLRE1C variant with V-gene and J-gene trimming of TCR beta chains, and an independent cohort replicated the association. Specific HLA alleles were associated with over 15,000 TCR beta sequences at a false discovery rate of 0.05 in a later analysis. In vitro tests confirmed that a few of the cytomegalovirus-associated TCR beta chains recognize cytomegalovirus antigens. When HLA alleles, especially DR and DQ, strongly co-occurred, TCR associations were difficult to assign to individual alleles. Most CMV-associated TCR beta chains appeared to be HLA-restricted in a later analysis, and the HLA associations seemed to be driven largely by CMV exposure. A cluster of highly shared sequence variants was judged likely to represent a technical artifact of the sequencing pipeline. According to the authors, the approach could potentially be generalized to other disease states and immunological phenotypes.

The rearranged chain carries TRBV4-1 and TRBJ2-5; 9 junctional bases match TRBD2. The clonotype comes from a male donor in good health and CMV-seronegative. Sequencing was done on a sample of PBMCs. The sequenced DNA is TGCGCCAGCAGCCACTTAGCGGGAGATGGAGAGACCCAGTACTTC. Its product reads: CASSHLAGDGETQYF.